The 26 T cell receptor beta chains presented below share a single source sample, sequenced in a study of T-cell reconstitution after alpha-beta-depleted transplantation in children. The TCRbeta library was prepared with unique molecular identifiers. TCRdb re-called the PCR reads through MiXCR, storing one row per CDR3 protein. The repertoire holds about 1,000,000 distinct CDR3 sequences, with roughly 29% as singletons. The sequencing here drew on PBMCs, mostly from graft donor cells, taken 360 days after TCRalphabeta/CD19-depleted stem cell transplant. These receptors were obtained from a boy in the first two years of life who had a stem cell transplant for SCID, so the T cells may come from the graft donor.

The rearrangement uses TRBV18 and TRBJ2-2, with D uncertain. With 3 bases removed from V and 1 base from J, the gap between germline ends came to 9 bases. This CDR3 is 15 amino acids long. Germline CDR1 KGHSH, CDR2 LQKENI. The CDR3 reads CASSPQRGNTGELFF. The DNA for the CDR3 is TGTGCCAGCTCACCGCAGCGCGGGAACACCGGGGAGCTGTTTTTT.

In its sample, this clonotype was seen a few times. This chain connects TRBV30 to TRBJ2-7; D unresolved. CDR1 and CDR2 from the germline V gene are GTSNPN and SVGIG (reference sequence). There are 14 residues in the CDR3. Trimming took 0 bases from V and 2 from J, leaving 11 bases between them. CDR3 nucleotide sequence: TGTGCCTGGAGTGTGGCAGTAGGAGCCTACGAGCAGTACTTC. It codes for CAWSVAVGAYEQYF. Using reference TRBV30 and TRBJ2-7 for the parts outside the CDR3, the full variable domain is SQTIHQWPATLVQPVGSPLSLECTVEGTSNPNLYWYRQAAGRGLQLLFYSVGIGQISSEVPQNLSASRPQDRQFILSSKKLLLSDSGFYLCAWSVAVGAYEQYFGPGTRLTVT.

V gene TRBV20-1 combines with J gene TRBJ2-5; 7 bases align to TRBD1. With V trimmed by 6 bases and J by 3 bases, 13 bases remained unmatched. Looked up from germline, CDR1 is DFQATT and CDR2 is SNEGSKA (reference sequence). This CDR3 is built from 15 residues. Here the CDR3 reads CSARTGGTPKETQYF. CDR3 bases: TGCAGTGCCCGGACAGGCGGTACCCCTAAAGAGACCCAGTACTTC.

The J gene is TRBJ2-2, the V gene TRBV5-1; 7 positions match TRBD2. Germline CDR1 is SGHRS and CDR2 is YFSETQ. V gave up 4 bases and J gave up 0 bases; unmatched junction bases: 3. The CDR3 loop spans 15 amino acids. The CDR3 DNA reads as TGCGCCAGCAGCATTAGCGGGCCGAACACCGGGGAGCTGTTTTTT. Its protein product is CASSISGPNTGELFF.

This clonotype was seen a handful of times. The chain recombines TRBV7-3 with TRBJ2-7; 9 nucleotides agree with TRBD1. The junction had 7 bases not matched to a gene; V was cut back by 5 bases and J by 2 bases. Germline V gene lookup returns CDR1 SGHTA and CDR2 FQGTGA. The CDR3 has 15 residues. CDR3 protein: CASSASGTGPYEQYF. CDR3 DNA sequence: TGTGCCAGCAGCGCCTCCGGGACAGGGCCCTACGAGCAGTACTTC. Looking up the rest from reference TRBV7-3 and TRBJ2-7 gives the full variable domain: GAGVSQTPSNKVTEKGKYVELRCDPISGHTALYWYRQSLGQGPEFLIYFQGTGAADDSGLPNDRFFAVRPEGSVSTLKIQRTERGDSAVYLCASSASGTGPYEQYFGPGTRLTVT.

This clonotype appeared a few times. The J gene is TRBJ2-1, the V gene TRBV5-1, with TRBD1 matching 9 bases. The V and J ends lost 1 base and 1 base, in that order; junction bases with no gene match: 12. The CDR3 covers 19 residues. Germline lookup yields CDR1 SGHRS and CDR2 YFSETQ. DNA of the CDR3: TGCGCCAGCAGCTTGCCCCTACCGGGACAGGGTCTTTCCTACAATGAGCAGTTCTTC. It codes for CASSLPLPGQGLSYNEQFF.

This clonotype was detected a few times. The chain is built from TRBV15 and TRBJ2-7; D assignment may be TRBD1 or TRBD2 (5 bases each). The V gene lost 6 bases and the J gene lost 2 bases, with 11 bases spanning the gap. Germline V gene lookup returns CDR1 LNHNV and CDR2 YYDKDF (reference sequence). The CDR3 spans 13 residues. The CDR3 DNA is TGTGCCACCAGTCGGGGCTCGACCTACGAGCAGTACTTC. Encoded protein: CATSRGSTYEQYF.

This clonotype was picked up a small number of times. The V call is TRBV10-3, the J call TRBJ2-3; D might be TRBD2 (5 bases). The V and J ends lost 2 bases and 6 bases respectively, with 6 bases between them. Per the germline V gene, CDR1 is ENHRY and CDR2 is SYGVKD. The CDR3 loop spans 12 amino acids. CDR3 nucleotides: TGTGCCATCAGTGAGGGGGAGGATACGCAGTATTTT. This codes for CAISEGEDTQYF.

This clonotype was seen a few times. The gene calls are TRBV24-1 and TRBJ1-1, with D perhaps TRBD1 (5 bases). The CDR3 spans 17 residues. Germline CDR1 reads KGHDR; CDR2 reads SFDVKD. Trimming took 0 bases from V and 0 from J, leaving 13 bases between them. The chain's CDR3 is CATSDLVGAILNTEAFF. The CDR3 DNA sequence: TGTGCCACCAGTGATTTGGTTGGGGCTATATTGAACACTGAAGCTTTCTTT.

This clonotype was picked up a small number of times. This sequence joins TRBV12-3 or TRBV12-4 and TRBJ2-5, with D perhaps being TRBD1 or TRBD2 (5 bases each). V was pared by 5 bases and J by 0 bases, with 19 bases between. The CDR3 has 17 amino acids. The CDR3 protein is CASSPPLLGAYQETQYF. DNA of the CDR3: TGTGCCAGCAGTCCCCCGCTACTAGGGGCGTACCAAGAGACCCAGTACTTC.

The chain couples TRBV4-3 to TRBJ2-3; 12 bases fit TRBD1. V shed 0 bases, J shed 7 bases, and the junction held 5 bases outside the gene matches. CDR3 length: 16 amino acids. Germline V gene sequence: CDR1 LGHNA, CDR2 YSLEER. The CDR3 is CASSQEGTGGSNTQYF. The CDR3 DNA is TGCGCCAGCAGCCAAGAGGGGACAGGGGGCTCAAATACGCAGTATTTT.

This clonotype was recorded a few times. The rearrangement joins TRBV6-1 to TRBJ2-7; 7 bases agree with TRBD1. In germline, CDR1 is MNHNS, CDR2 SASEGT. V lost 3 bases, J lost 3 bases, and 5 bases stayed unmatched. The CDR3 is 14 amino acids. CDR3 amino acids: CASSEDRLVYEQYF. The CDR3 DNA follows: TGTGCCAGCAGTGAGGACAGGCTTGTCTACGAGCAGTACTTC.

CDR3 sequence reads: CASSYSGRWGSTGELFF. The DNA of the CDR3 is TGTGCCAGCAGTTATTCAGGGAGGTGGGGCTCCACCGGGGAGCTGTTTTTT. The J gene is TRBJ2-2, the V gene TRBV27; TRBD2 might be the D (6 bases). The ends were cut back, 4 bases at V and 4 bases at J, with 19 bases in the middle. Germline V gene lookup returns CDR1 MNHEY and CDR2 SMNVEV (reference sequence). There are 17 residues in the CDR3.

The chain uses TRBV12-3 or TRBV12-4 and TRBJ1-1; D uncertain. Trimming took off 4 bases at V and 4 bases at J, with 10 bases between the two ends. The CDR3 spans 13 residues. The CDR3 loop is CASSSLGGTEAFF. CDR3 DNA sequence: TGTGCCAGCAGTTCCCTAGGCGGCACTGAAGCTTTCTTT.

The chain uses TRBV4-2 and TRBJ1-1; 12 nucleotides agree with TRBD1. The length of the CDR3 is 16 residues. Trimming at V came to 4 bases and at J to 1 base, leaving 4 bases not matched to a gene. CDR1 is LGHNA and CDR2 is YNFKEQ in the germline V gene. The CDR3 nucleotides are TGTGCCAGCAGCCCAGGGACAGGGGGCAGGAACACTGAAGCTTTCTTT. Translated, it gives CASSPGTGGRNTEAFF.

In DNA form, the CDR3 reads TGTGCCAGCAGATCTCAGGGGGCCCCCAATCAGCCCCAGCATTTT. Its protein product is CASRSQGAPNQPQHF. V usage is TRBV28 and J usage is TRBJ1-5; TRBD1 agrees at 8 bases. Germline CDR1 reads MDHEN; CDR2 reads SYDVKM. The CDR3 covers 15 residues. Trimming at V came to 6 bases and at J to 3 bases, leaving 7 bases not matched to a gene.

This clonotype was detected only a few times. The gene calls are TRBV18 and TRBJ2-7, with unresolved D. V was shortened by 5 bases and J by 4 bases, with 12 bases between the two germline ends. Germline V gene lookup returns CDR1 KGHSH and CDR2 LQKENI. The CDR3 is made up of 13 amino acids. The CDR3 protein is CASSATERYEQYF. The DNA for the CDR3 is TGTGCCAGCTCAGCGACGGAGAGATACGAGCAGTACTTC.

The chain combines TRBV12-3 or TRBV12-4 with TRBJ2-7; 8 positions match TRBD1. Trimming at V came to 8 bases and at J to 1 base, leaving 4 bases not matched to a gene. CDR3 size: 13 residues. The CDR3 region has the DNA TGTGCCAGCCGGGACAGGATGTCCTACGAGCAGTACTTC. Protein product: CASRDRMSYEQYF.

J is TRBJ1-5 and V is TRBV4-3; no definite D call. The germline gives CDR1 LGHNA, CDR2 YSLEER. This CDR3 has 14 amino acids. The germline V and J ends were trimmed by 4 bases and 3 bases, with 10 bases remaining between them. DNA for the CDR3: TGCGCCAGCAGCCCGACGGATTACAATCAGCCCCAGCATTTT. Protein: CASSPTDYNQPQHF.

This clonotype was seen only a few times. This chain joins TRBV12-3 or TRBV12-4 and TRBJ2-3, with D perhaps TRBD1 (6 bases). The CDR3 is made up of 17 amino acids. Between the trimmed V and J ends, which lost 2 bases and 2 bases, there was a span of 17 bases. The CDR3 is CASSLMGARPNTDTQYF. The CDR3 region has the DNA TGTGCCAGCAGTTTAATGGGGGCTAGGCCGAACACAGATACGCAGTATTTT.

The chain combines TRBV6-2 or TRBV6-3 with TRBJ2-6; D is unresolved. The CDR3 is 16 residues long. Germline V gene lookup returns CDR1 MNHEY and CDR2 SVGEGT. V was pared by 2 bases and J by 0 bases, with 8 bases between. The CDR3 loop is CASSYLPSSGANVLTF. For the CDR3, the DNA is TGTGCCAGCAGTTACCTTCCCAGCTCTGGGGCCAACGTCCTGACTTTC.

The V and J genes are TRBV5-6 and TRBJ2-1, with D possibly TRBD1 on 6 matching bases. V was clipped by 0 bases and J by 3 bases, with 16 bases between them. CDR1 and CDR2 from the germline V gene are SGHDT and YYEEEE. There are 17 residues in the CDR3. CDR3 in amino acids: CASSLDVRGWFYNEQFF. CDR3 bases: TGTGCCAGCAGCTTGGATGTCAGGGGATGGTTCTACAATGAGCAGTTCTTC.

In this sample, this clonotype turned up a few times. V gene TRBV12-3 or TRBV12-4 combines with J gene TRBJ1-3, with D unclear. Trimming stripped 3 bases from V and 0 bases from J, with 6 bases between. CDR3 length: 14 residues. CDR3 protein: CASSLESSGNTIYF. In DNA form, the CDR3 reads TGTGCCAGCAGTTTGGAATCCTCTGGAAACACCATATATTTT.

V gene TRBV12-3 or TRBV12-4 combines with J gene TRBJ1-1; 9 bases align to TRBD1. The CDR3 runs to 14 residues. J was trimmed by 1 base and V by 7 bases; bases with no gene match: 4. This CDR3 is CASKRTGANTEAFF. The CDR3 coding sequence is TGTGCCAGCAAAAGGACAGGGGCGAACACTGAAGCTTTCTTT.

V is TRBV15 and J is TRBJ1-5; D might be TRBD1 (5 bases). The ends were cut back, 0 bases at V and 9 bases at J, with 15 bases in the middle. There are 15 residues in the CDR3. The V gene's germline CDR1 is LNHNV and CDR2 YYDKDF (reference sequence). CDR3 residues: CATSRDEGYRRPQHF. CDR3 nucleotides: TGTGCCACCAGCAGAGATGAGGGGTACAGACGGCCCCAGCATTTT.

This chain links TRBV7-6 with TRBJ2-2; D possibly uses TRBD1 or TRBD2 (5 bases each). V was pared by 0 bases and J by 4 bases, with 12 bases between. Germline-derived CDR1 and CDR2 are SGHVS and FNYEAQ. This CDR3 region has 16 residues. The CDR3 nucleotides are TGTGCCAGCAGCTTAGCCGGGACGCCCCGCACCGGGGAGCTGTTTTTT. Translating it yields CASSLAGTPRTGELFF. Using reference TRBV7-6 and TRBJ2-2 for the parts outside the CDR3, the full variable domain is GAGVSQSPRYKVTKRGQDVALRCDPISGHVSLYWYRQALGQGPEFLTYFNYEAQQDKSGLPNDRFSAERPEGSISTLTIQRTEQRDSAMYRCASSLAGTPRTGELFFGEGSRLTVL.